This T cell receptor (beta chain) is drawn from a study of response to subunit inactivated influenza vaccine. Study results and caveats: Researchers suggested that each seasonal influenza vaccination recruits few new T cells.

Germline values: CDR1 MNHEY, CDR2 SVGEGT. Deletions cut 0 bases from V and 10 bases from J, with 16 bases between. CDR3 length: 15 residues. This clonotype was counted only a few times. Its antigen is undetermined. Using its own MiXCR run on the RT-PCR reads, TCRdb lists one record per CDR3 protein. The repertoire holds roughly 710,000 distinct CDR3 sequences, with 12% to 15% as singletons. This rearrangement joins TRBV6-2 or TRBV6-3 to TRBJ2-1, with D unresolved. This TCR came from a man aged 45-65 years who received an inactivated influenza vaccine. The source material was PBMCs from blood, sampled 14 days before vaccination. CDR3: CASSYSQSVGDEQFF. DNA of the CDR3: TGTGCCAGCAGTTACTCTCAATCGGTAGGCGACGAGCAGTTCTTC.